Listed below are T cell receptor beta chains from one sample, sequenced in a study of CD8+CD57+ T cells in acquired aplastic anemia. MiXCR was run by TCRdb on the reads, yielding one entry per CDR3 protein. The table lists about 95,000 distinct CDR3 sequences, roughly two thirds of them singletons. The sequencing sample was made of sorted CD4+, CD8+, or CD8+CD57+ T cells (not recorded which) from PBMCs. The receptor set was obtained from a human donor with aplastic anemia. The CDR3 runs from the conserved cysteine through the conserved F or W. D genes are given only for firm matches. Only part of the rows carry a size: once, few, many, or a class if the clone is expanded.

j_call v_call d_call clone_size cdr3_aa cdr3_nt
TRBJ2-2 TRBV24-1 TRBD2 once CATSDISGRAHTGELFF TGTGCCACCAGTGATATTAGCGGGAGGGCGCACACCGGGGAGCTGTTTTTT
TRBJ2-2 TRBV15 - - CATSRDPPYVGELFF TGTGCCACCAGCAGAGATCCTCCCTACGTAGGGGAGCTGTTTTTT
TRBJ2-3 TRBV20-1 - many CSALPTVDTQYF TGCAGTGCCCTTCCCACGGTTGATACGCAGTATTTT
TRBJ1-5 TRBV19 TRBD1 - CASSITGGDQPQHF TGTGCCAGTAGTATAACAGGGGGCGATCAGCCCCAGCATTTT
TRBJ2-3 TRBV19 TRBD2 once CASSNNGLAGSTDTQYF TGTGCCAGTAGTAATAACGGACTAGCGGGGAGCACAGATACGCAGTATTTT
TRBJ2-2 TRBV7-7 - - CASSRYPSGELFF TGTGCTAGCAGCAGATACCCCTCCGGGGAGCTGTTTTTT
TRBJ1-2 TRBV15 - - CATSRGSGGASNYGYTF TGTGCCACCAGCAGAGGTAGCGGGGGGGCCTCTAACTATGGCTACACCTTC
TRBJ1-1 TRBV10-3 - few CAISASTGTTEAFF TGTGCCATCAGTGCAAGTACAGGGACCACTGAAGCTTTCTTT
TRBJ2-3 TRBV20-1 - - CSARRLADTQYF TGCAGTGCTAGACGACTCGCGGATACGCAGTATTTT
TRBJ1-2 TRBV7-7 - - CASSLHGGSHGYTF TGTGCCAGCAGCTTACACGGGGGTAGTCATGGCTACACCTTC
TRBJ2-5 TRBV13 - many CASSFQETQYF TGTGCCAGCAGCTTCCAAGAGACCCAGTACTTC
TRBJ1-2 TRBV7-2 - - CASSQLDSYTF TGTGCCAGCAGCCAACTTGACAGTTACACCTTC
TRBJ2-5 TRBV29-1 - few CSVAVNLRETQYF TGCAGCGTTGCCGTAAATCTGCGGGAGACCCAGTACTTC
TRBJ1-2 TRBV10-3 - - CAISEGDDYGYTF TGTGCCATCAGCGAAGGAGATGATTATGGCTACACCTTC
TRBJ1-2 TRBV10-3 - - CAISESREDYGYTF TGTGCCATCAGTGAGTCCAGGGAGGACTATGGCTACACCTTC
TRBJ2-7 TRBV7-2 TRBD1 - CASSLAPGQGTYEQYF TGTGCCAGCAGCTTAGCCCCGGGACAGGGAACCTACGAGCAGTACTTC
TRBJ2-1 TRBV24-1 TRBD1 - CATSPRTGFKNEQFF TGTGCCACCAGTCCTCGGACAGGGTTTAAGAATGAGCAGTTCTTC
TRBJ1-2 TRBV29-1 - - CSVEWADYGYTF TGCAGCGTTGAATGGGCAGACTATGGCTACACCTTC
TRBJ2-7 TRBV20-1 - - CSARDRQGTYEQYF TGCAGTGCTAGAGATCGCCAGGGAACCTACGAGCAGTACTTC
TRBJ2-7 TRBV15 - - CATSSLGSHTYEQYF TGTGCCACCAGCAGCTTAGGTTCTCATACCTACGAGCAGTACTTC
TRBJ2-1 TRBV10-3 - few CAISEPPTGQIKSSEQFF TGTGCCATCAGCGAGCCACCGACAGGCCAAATCAAATCAAGTGAGCAGTTCTTC
TRBJ2-7 TRBV2 - - CASTVSIGHSSYEQYF TGTGCCAGCACTGTCTCGATTGGACACTCCTCCTACGAGCAGTACTTC
TRBJ1-2 TRBV7-2 - - CASSLRLDGYTF TGTGCCAGCAGCTTAAGGTTGGATGGCTACACCTTC
TRBJ2-3 TRBV7-2 - - CASSSLLSRDTQYF TGTGCCAGCAGCTCTCTGCTGAGTCGGGATACGCAGTATTTT
TRBJ2-1 TRBV20-1 TRBD2 - CSARSGRASAYNEQFF TGCAGTGCTAGGTCAGGGAGGGCTAGCGCTTACAATGAGCAGTTCTTC
TRBJ2-6 TRBV12-3/TRBV12-4 TRBD2 - CASSPPRGGSISGANVLTF TGTGCCAGCAGTCCACCCCGGGGGGGGAGCATCTCTGGGGCCAACGTCCTGACTTTC
TRBJ1-5 TRBV20-1 - - CSASEANQPQHF TGCAGTGCCTCGGAAGCCAATCAGCCCCAGCATTTT
TRBJ2-4 TRBV2 - - CASSLGGTGNIQYF TGTGCCAGCAGTTTAGGGGGGACTGGGAACATTCAGTACTTC
TRBJ2-1 TRBV29-1 TRBD2 - CSVEPRASGRYNEQFF TGCAGCGTTGAGCCGCGGGCTAGCGGACGCTACAATGAGCAGTTCTTC
TRBJ2-3 TRBV25-1 TRBD1 - CASSEFTGTGDGADTQYF TGTGCCAGCAGTGAATTCACCGGGACAGGGGATGGCGCAGATACGCAGTATTTT
TRBJ1-1 TRBV7-9 - - CASSPSVTEAFF TGTGCCAGCAGCCCCTCCGTCACTGAAGCTTTCTTT
TRBJ2-3 TRBV24-1 - - CATGLLNTQYF TGTGCCACCGGATTATTAAATACGCAGTATTTT
TRBJ1-2 TRBV7-9 - many CASSLTKFYGYTF TGTGCCAGCAGCTTGACTAAATTCTATGGCTACACCTTC
TRBJ1-4 TRBV7-8 - - CASSFGANEKLFF TGTGCCAGCAGCTTTGGGGCTAATGAAAAACTGTTTTTT
TRBJ2-7 TRBV20-1 - - CSAREEFYEQYF TGCAGTGCTAGAGAGGAGTTCTACGAGCAGTACTTC